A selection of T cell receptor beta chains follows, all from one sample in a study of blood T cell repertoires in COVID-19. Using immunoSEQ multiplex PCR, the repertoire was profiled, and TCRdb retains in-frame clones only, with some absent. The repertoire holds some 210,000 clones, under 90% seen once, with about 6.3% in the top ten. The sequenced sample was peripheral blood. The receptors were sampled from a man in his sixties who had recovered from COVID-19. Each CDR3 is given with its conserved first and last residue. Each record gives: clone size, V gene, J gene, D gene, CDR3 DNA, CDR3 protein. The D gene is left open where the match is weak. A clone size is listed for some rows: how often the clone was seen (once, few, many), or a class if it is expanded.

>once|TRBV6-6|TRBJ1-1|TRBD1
TGTGCCAGCAGATCACAGGGGTACGATGAAGCTTTCTTT
CASRSQGYDEAFF
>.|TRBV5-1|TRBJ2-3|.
TGCGCCAGCAGCACACCCGGGACATCCACCACAGATACGCAGTATTTT
CASSTPGTSTTDTQYF
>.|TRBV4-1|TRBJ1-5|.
TGCGCCAGCAGCCAAGAATTTTCAGGAGGAGGGAGCAATCAGCCCCAGCATTTT
CASSQEFSGGGSNQPQHF
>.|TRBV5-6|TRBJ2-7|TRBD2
TGTGCCAGCCGTAACATAGCGGGAAATTTCTACGAGCAGTACTTC
CASRNIAGNFYEQYF
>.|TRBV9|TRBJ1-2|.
TGTGCCAGCAGCGTAGACGCGGGATCCTATGGCTACACCTTC
CASSVDAGSYGYTF
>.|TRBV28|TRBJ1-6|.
TGTGCCAGCAGCCCACGTGGGGGCAGTGGTTCACCCCTCCACTTT
CASSPRGGSGSPLHF
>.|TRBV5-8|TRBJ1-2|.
TGTGCCAGCAGCTTGGAAGCATATGGCTACACCTTC
CASSLEAYGYTF
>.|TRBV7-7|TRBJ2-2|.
TGTGCCAGCAGTCGAGAGAACACCGGGGAGCTGTTTTTT
CASSRENTGELFF
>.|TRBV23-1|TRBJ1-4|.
TGCGCCAGCAGTCAATCCACTCGGGAGTTTTTT
CASSQSTREFF
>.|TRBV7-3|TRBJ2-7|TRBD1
TGTGCCAGCAGCTTAACTGGGACAGGGATCTACGAGCAGTACTTC
CASSLTGTGIYEQYF
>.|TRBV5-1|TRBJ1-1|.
TGCGCCAGCAGCTTGGCAGTGGGGGGTACTGAAGCTTTCTTT
CASSLAVGGTEAFF
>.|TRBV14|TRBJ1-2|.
TGTGCCAGCAGCCAAGATCGGACTTTTTATGGCTACACCTTC
CASSQDRTFYGYTF
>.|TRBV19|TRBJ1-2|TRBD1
TGTGCCAGTAGTATAGTACAGGGGAACTATGGCTACACCTTC
CASSIVQGNYGYTF
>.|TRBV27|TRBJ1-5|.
TGTGCCAGCGCGTCGCCGGGATTCAATCAGCCCCAGCATTTT
CASASPGFNQPQHF
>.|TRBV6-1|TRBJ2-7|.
TGTGCCAGCAGTGAGAGGGTGAGCTCCTACGAGCAGTACTTC
CASSERVSSYEQYF
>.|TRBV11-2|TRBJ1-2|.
TGTGCCAGCAGCCGTCGGGGGGGTAAGGACTATGGCTACACCTTC
CASSRRGGKDYGYTF
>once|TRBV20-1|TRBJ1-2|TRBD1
TGCAGTGCTAGTCTAGGCCAGGGGGCGAATGTTAACTATGGCTACACCTTC
CSASLGQGANVNYGYTF
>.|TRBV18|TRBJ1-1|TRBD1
TGTGCCAGCTCACCTGGGTACGGGACAGAGAACACTGAAGCTTTCTTT
CASSPGYGTENTEAFF
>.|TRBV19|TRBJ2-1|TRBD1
TGTGCCAGTATGACGGTGACAGGGGGCCCCTACAATGAGCAGTTCTTC
CASMTVTGGPYNEQFF
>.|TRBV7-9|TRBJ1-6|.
TGTGCCAGCAGCTTAGAGGGGGGGCAATCACCCCTCCACTTT
CASSLEGGQSPLHF
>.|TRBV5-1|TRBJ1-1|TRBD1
TGCGCCAGCAGCTTACCGGGACAGGGGACTGAAGCTTTCTTT
CASSLPGQGTEAFF
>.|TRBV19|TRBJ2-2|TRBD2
TGTGCCAGTGGCGGGAGCTGGGGGACCGGGGAGCTGTTTTTT
CASGGSWGTGELFF